Here is one TCR beta chain with its context. This clonotype was seen more than once but under ten times. The clone's antigen remains unknown. No base quality values were provided; no much bigger clone lies one nucleotide off. The method was PCR. Sequenced on an Illumina HiSeq 2500. TCR libraries were prepared with molecular barcoding, using unique molecular identifiers to normalize TCRbeta repertoire quantification. The public sequencing data were trimmed at Q25 with fastp and processed into clonotypes with MiXCR by TCRdb, which kept only in-frame beta chains. Identical CDR3 proteins give one entry, which carries the most common genes and DNA. The sample contains 600,000 or so distinct CDR3 sequences, more than 20% of them found a single time. Around an eighth of the sample lies in the top ten. In the paper's terms, the treatment or condition label means: allogeneic hematopoietic cell transplantation with graft depleted of TCRalphabeta T cells and CD19 B cells. Transplant recipients were children who received TCRalphabeta/CD19-depleted allogeneic hematopoietic cell grafts.

The data were obtained in a study of T-cell reconstitution after alpha-beta-depleted transplantation in children (dated by TCRdb to 2016 to 2017). About the investigation overall: Using TCR repertoire profiling, the study followed T-cell immune reconstitution in a quantitative way in children after TCRalphabeta/CD19-depleted allogeneic hematopoietic cell transplantation. Findings and caveats that apply to the study as a whole: About two months after transplant, the apparently early recovery of alphabetaT-cell counts reportedly depended on just several hundred clones that had expanded rapidly and came from non-depleted graft cells. Over the following months the frequencies of hyperexpanded clones went down, and after one year T-cell counts and TCRbeta diversity were mostly credited to newly produced T cells. In some patients, high TCRbeta diversity at day 60 was attributed to recipient T cells and intrathymic progenitors that had survived conditioning.

The germline V gene supplies CDR1 SGHRS and CDR2 YFSETQ. Reading from cysteine to phenylalanine, the CDR3 counts 13 amino acids. Here the CDR3 DNA is all that survives: 39 bases in frame from base 1. V is clipped by 4 bases and J by 5 bases, and the sequence between their germline boundaries is 12 bases long. The receptor was isolated from a boy under two years old who had a stem cell transplant for acute myeloid leukemia, so the T cells may come from the graft donor. Sequenced material: PBMCs, mostly from graft donor cells, taken 360 days after TCRalphabeta/CD19-depleted stem cell transplant. The chain was built from TRBV5-1 and TRBJ1-1, and TRBD1 may be the D gene, going by 5 matching bases. The sequenced DNA: TGCGCCAGCAGCGGAACAGGAATGACTGAAGCTTTCTTT. Translated, this is CASSGTGMTEAFF.